This is a list of T cell receptor beta chains from one sample in a study of CD8+CD57+ T cells in acquired aplastic anemia. MiXCR was run by TCRdb on the reads, yielding one entry per CDR3 protein. The sample consists of some 120,000 distinct CDR3 sequences, about 46% of them appearing once. The specimen sequenced was sorted CD4+, CD8+, or CD8+CD57+ T cells (not recorded which) from PBMCs. The receptors come from a human donor in good health, serving as a control. Each CDR3 is given with its conserved first and last residue. A D gene is named only where the DNA matches it firmly. The size entry is marked missing in some rows and otherwise reads once, few, many or a size class.

V,size,D,J,DNA,CDR3
TRBV20-1,NA,NA,TRBJ2-1,TGCAGTGCTAGGAGGGATAATGAGCAGTTCTTC,CSARRDNEQFF
TRBV20-1,many,TRBD1,TRBJ2-7,TGCAGTGCTCGAGGGACAGCCTACGAGCAGTACTTC,CSARGTAYEQYF
TRBV7-3,NA,TRBD2,TRBJ2-7,TGTGCCAGCAGCCCCGGAGCGGGGGGGAGCTCCTACGAGCAGTACTTC,CASSPGAGGSSYEQYF
TRBV20-1,many,TRBD1,TRBJ1-1,TGCAGTGCACCAGACTCGGGACAGATTAACACTGAAGCTTTCTTT,CSAPDSGQINTEAFF
TRBV20-1,NA,NA,TRBJ2-5,TGCAGTGCTAGCCTGGCGCGGCGGGAGACCCAGTACTTC,CSASLARRETQYF
TRBV7-2,many,NA,TRBJ1-3,TGTGCCAGCAGCCTCTCAGGGTATGGAAACACCATATATTTT,CASSLSGYGNTIYF
TRBV20-1,once,NA,TRBJ1-5,TGCAGTGCTAGAGATTGGGGCACCGTTGAGCAGCCCCAGCATTTT,CSARDWGTVEQPQHF
TRBV19,NA,NA,TRBJ1-1,TGTGCCAGTAGCACATCCCTCCTGAACACTGAAGCTTTCTTT,CASSTSLLNTEAFF
TRBV5-5,NA,TRBD1,TRBJ1-1,TGTGCCAGCAGCGCGACAGGGGGCGCGAACACTGAAGCTTTCTTT,CASSATGGANTEAFF
TRBV19,NA,TRBD1,TRBJ2-1,TGTGCCAGTAGTCCAGGGGGCTGGAATGAGCAGTTCTTC,CASSPGGWNEQFF
TRBV7-9,NA,NA,TRBJ1-2,TGTGCCAGCAGCGCGGATCTGGTATATGGCTACACCTTC,CASSADLVYGYTF
TRBV2,NA,NA,TRBJ1-2,TGTGCCAGCAGTGAGTTGGGCAGACCGACCTATGGCTACACCTTC,CASSELGRPTYGYTF
TRBV2,NA,NA,TRBJ1-2,TGTGCCAGCATGTTAGGAGACTATGGCTACACCTTC,CASMLGDYGYTF
TRBV19,NA,TRBD1,TRBJ2-2,TGTGCCAGTAGTATACAGGGGGCAGTCGGGGAGCTGTTTTTT,CASSIQGAVGELFF
TRBV11-2,NA,TRBD2,TRBJ2-1,TGTGCCAGCAGCCAGGGACTAGCGGGGGGTGCTGAGCAGTTCTTC,CASSQGLAGGAEQFF
TRBV20-1,few,NA,TRBJ1-6,TGCAGTGCCAGCAGTGGACAGACACTTTCACCCCTCCACTTT,CSASSGQTLSPLHF
TRBV12-3/TRBV12-4,many,TRBD1,TRBJ1-1,TGTGCCAGCAGAGGACAGGGGGACACTGAAGCTTTCTTT,CASRGQGDTEAFF
TRBV7-2,many,NA,TRBJ1-2,TGTGCCAGCAGCTTAGCTAACTATGGCTACACCTTC,CASSLANYGYTF